Reported below is one TCR beta chain. The sample originates from a study of T cell changes during pregnancy in multiple sclerosis. The length of the CDR3 is 15 residues. V shed 4 bases and J 5 bases; nucleotides not matched to a gene: 7. In germline, CDR1 is SGDLS, CDR2 YYNGEE. The assay was immunoSEQ multiplex PCR, and TCRdb's table has in-frame clones only and misses some. The table includes about 96,000 clones, over 80% detected once. This sequence was found in a female donor with multiple sclerosis, enrolled in a pregnancy study. The chain employs TRBV9 and TRBJ2-7; 12 bases are a match to TRBD2. The sample consisted of peripheral blood, taken in the first trimester of pregnancy. The DNA for the CDR3 is TGTGCCAGCAGCACGAGGGGACTAGCGGGCCACGAGCAGTACTTC. Protein: CASSTRGLAGHEQYF.